The clone carrying this T cell receptor (beta chain) was counted between two and nine times. Generated by immunoSEQ multiplex PCR, the TCRdb table keeps only in-frame clones and is missing some. The table records about 680,000 clones, more than 70% of them present only once. The sample belongs to a study of shared clonotypes between healthy human individuals. The sequence derives from a young woman in good health. Sequencing was done on a sample of memory CD4+ T cells sorted from blood. Subset specified: CD45RA-negative fraction.

CDR3 protein: CASSQDIQRGEAFF. The CDR3 DNA is TGCGCCAGCAGCCAAGACATCCAAAGAGGTGAAGCTTTCTTT. J is TRBJ1-1 and V is TRBV4-1; D is unresolved. This CDR3 has 14 residues. CDR1 MGHRA and CDR2 YSYEKL come from the germline V gene. Trimming took 0 bases from V and 7 from J, leaving 12 bases between them.